The 12 T cell receptor beta chains listed next were all sequenced from one sample in a study of blood T cells in healthy people across ages. The second PCR ran roughly 6 to 11 cycles with a sample-barcoded 5' primer and J-beta primers. TCRdb called the 5' RACE reads again in MiXCR, with one record for every CDR3 protein. This table has about 580,000 distinct CDR3 sequences, roughly 43% appearing once. Input material: blood. The receptors here all came from a man at least 80 years old in good health.

Concerning this clonotype: A read error may be the cause here, since a much bigger clone is one base away. The rearrangement links TRBV5-1 to TRBJ2-1, with 8 bases fitting TRBD1. From germline, CDR1 is SGHRS and CDR2 YFSETQ. The CDR3 loop spans 17 amino acids. V was clipped by 4 bases and J by 2 bases; unmatched bases: 11. CDR3 loop: CASSTGTGSITYNEQFF. CDR3 DNA sequence: TGCGCCAGCAGCACCGGGACAGGAAGCATCACCTACAATGAGCAGTTCTTC.

The chain uses TRBV20-1 and TRBJ2-5; D is perhaps TRBD2 (5 bases). Germline V CDR1 and CDR2: DFQATT, SNEGSKA (reference sequence). Trimming removed 1 base at V and 5 bases at J, with 14 bases between. The CDR3 is made up of 14 amino acids. CDR3 nucleotides: TGCAGTGCTAGAGGTCGCGACTGGGAGGAGACCCAGTACTTC. Translated, it gives CSARGRDWEETQYF.

This chain links TRBV7-9 with TRBJ2-7; D is undetermined. The V end was cut by 2 bases, the J end by 6 bases, with 8 bases between. The germline gives CDR1 SEHNR, CDR2 FQNEAQ (reference sequence). The CDR3 sequence is 12 residues long. CDR3 region: CASSLSLTEQYF. The CDR3 nucleotides are TGTGCCAGCAGCTTATCCCTTACCGAGCAGTACTTC.

Only a few counts were recorded for this clonotype. The J gene is TRBJ2-6, the V gene TRBV20-1; the D is unclear. With 6 bases removed from V and 0 bases from J, the gap between germline ends came to 9 bases. This CDR3 has 14 amino acids. CDR1 is DFQATT, CDR2 SNEGSKA, per germline (reference sequence). CDR3 sequence reads: CSASQISGANVLTF. CDR3 coding DNA: TGCAGTGCGAGTCAGATCTCTGGGGCCAACGTCCTGACTTTC.

This chain links TRBV3-1 with TRBJ2-7; TRBD2 matches 7 bases. CDR3 size: 15 residues. Trimming cost V 5 bases and J 2 bases; bases outside gene matches: 9. Looked up from germline, CDR1 is LGHDT and CDR2 is YNNKEL (reference sequence). This CDR3 reads CASSSGLAAPYEQYF. The CDR3 DNA reads as TGTGCCAGCAGCTCCGGCCTAGCGGCCCCCTACGAGCAGTACTTC.

This clonotype was detected only once. This chain joins TRBV7-2 and TRBJ2-7; D ambiguous. The J call may be faulty, since TRBJ2-5 better matches the DNA end. From germline, CDR1 is SGHTA and CDR2 FQGNSA. The CDR3 totals 13 residues. The CDR3 nucleotides are TGTGCCAGCAGCTTCTATAGACAAGAGACCCAGTACTTC. It specifies CASSFYRQETQYF.

The genes are TRBV5-1 and TRBJ1-2; the D is unclear. The CDR3 length is 18 residues. CDR1 SGHRS and CDR2 YFSETQ come from the germline V gene. V was shortened by 1 base and J by 0 bases, with 19 bases between the two germline ends. The CDR3 loop reads CASSLSPLGSQSNYGYTF. CDR3 coding DNA: TGCGCCAGCAGCTTGTCTCCCCTGGGCAGCCAATCTAACTATGGCTACACCTTC.

This clonotype was counted between two and nine times. The rearrangement joins TRBV4-3 to TRBJ2-3, with TRBD2 identical over 10 bases. The CDR3 extends over 17 amino acids. V was pared by 0 bases and J by 5 bases, with 8 bases of the junction left unmatched. CDR1 LGHNA and CDR2 YSLEER come from the germline V gene. CDR3 loop: CASSQDRLVAGGDTQYF. In DNA, the CDR3 is TGCGCCAGCAGCCAAGATCGCCTGGTAGCGGGGGGAGATACGCAGTATTTT.

Details on this clonotype: An end of the junction differs from the germline gene, which may be a read error. The J gene is TRBJ1-1, the V gene TRBV7-7; 7 nucleotides line up with TRBD1. The CDR3 covers 13 residues. Germline lookup yields CDR1 SSHAT and CDR2 FNYEAQ (reference sequence). Written as DNA, the CDR3 is TGTGCTAGCAGCTTTGGGACAGACACTGAAGCTTTCTTT. It encodes CASSFGTDTEAFF.

This rearrangement joins TRBV20-1 to TRBJ2-1; D ambiguous. The CDR3 covers 13 residues. Trimming took 0 bases from V and 6 from J, leaving 9 bases between them. Germline V gene sequence: CDR1 DFQATT, CDR2 SNEGSKA (reference sequence). CDR3 DNA: TGCAGTGCTAGAGATCGCATCCTCAATGAGCAGTTCTTC. Translating gives CSARDRILNEQFF.

A few counts support this clonotype. V and J are TRBV27 and TRBJ2-2, with 10 bases that match TRBD2. This CDR3 is 18 amino acids long. CDR1 is MNHEY, CDR2 SMNVEV, per germline (reference sequence). J gave up 4 bases and V 0 bases, and 8 bases lay outside the gene matches. The CDR3 protein is CASSLSAPRLAGTGELFF. As DNA, the CDR3 is TGTGCCAGCAGTTTATCTGCGCCGCGACTAGCGGGCACCGGGGAGCTGTTTTTT.

V is TRBV7-2 and J is TRBJ1-2, with D maybe TRBD1 (5 bases). This CDR3 region has 14 residues. The V gene's germline CDR1 is SGHTA and CDR2 FQGNSA. The V and J ends lost 5 bases and 7 bases respectively, with 17 bases between them. DNA of the CDR3: TGTGCCAGCAGCCCTAGCCAGGGACTTTCTGGCTACACCTTC. Translation gives CASSPSQGLSGYTF.